Included here is one T cell receptor (beta chain) sequence, with context. This sample includes further DNA sequences coding for the same CDR3. Data came from immunoSEQ multiplex PCR; TCRdb stores just in-frame clones and leaves some out. Of about 140,000 clones in the sample, 88% were seen once. The data were obtained in a study of control samples from healthy donors and cancer patients. The sequencing input was blood. The clonotype originates from a woman aged 30 to 39 in good health.

The CDR3 bases are TGTGCCTGGAGTGTAAGGTATAATGAAAAACTGTTTTTT. This sequence encodes CAWSVRYNEKLFF. The V gene is TRBV30, the J gene TRBJ1-4; D gene uncertain. The CDR3 length is 13 residues. The germline V and J ends were trimmed by 0 bases and 4 bases, with 6 bases remaining between them. CDR1 and CDR2 from the germline V gene are GTSNPN and SVGIG (reference sequence).